This T cell receptor beta chain was recorded in a study of blood T cell repertoires in COVID-19. For the study at large: Whether acute or convalescent, the COVID-19 samples came from the United States, Italy and Spain. T cells, B-cell-depleted T cells, or PBMCs provided the cDNA or gDNA that served as material.

Original methodology: It was from reference gene primer amplification that nucleated cell counts were estimated. Method: immunoSEQ multiplex PCR; TCRdb's copy keeps in-frame clones and lacks some. That table furnishes V, J and clone size, whereas the DNA furnished D and trimming. The table lists over 140,000 clones, about 79% of them singletons, with more than 3.5% in the top ten. With V trimmed by 3 bases and J by 3 bases, 5 bases remained unmatched. This CDR3 is 14 amino acids long. Per the germline V gene, CDR1 is SGHRS and CDR2 is YFSETQ. Sequencing was carried out using peripheral blood. This clonotype was sampled from a woman older than 75 with active or convalescent COVID-19. J is TRBJ2-7 and V is TRBV5-1; 8 bases line up with TRBD1. The CDR3 coding sequence is TGCGCCAGCAGCTCAGGGACAGGAGGCTACGAGCAGTACTTC. Translated: CASSSGTGGYEQYF.